The 27 T cell receptor beta chains below were found in one sample sequenced in a study of breast tumors, draining lymph nodes, adjacent tissues. Samples came from axillary lymph nodes draining the breast cancer. TCRdb reprocessed the multiplex PCR reads via MiXCR and lists one record per CDR3 protein. The sample holds tens of thousands of distinct CDR3 sequences, approximately 19% seen once. The sequenced sample was axillary lymph node tissue. The receptors derive from a female donor with breast cancer. Some clones in this sample may be carry-over from other donors' samples.

Ten or more counts support this clonotype. The rearrangement links TRBV7-8 to TRBJ1-2; weak D call: TRBD1 (6 bases). Germline V gene data show CDR1 as SGHVS and CDR2 as FQNEAQ. The CDR3 extends over 16 amino acids. V dropped 2 bases and J dropped 1 base, with 14 bases sitting between them. As DNA, the CDR3 is TGTGCCAGCAGCTTAACCCGGGACACCATTAACTATGGCTACACCTTC. As protein: CASSLTRDTINYGYTF. Drawing the rest from reference TRBV7-8 and TRBJ1-2, the complete variable domain is GAGVSQSPRYKVAKRGQDVALRCDPISGHVSLFWYQQALGQGPEFLTYFQNEAQLDKSGLPSDRFFAERPEGSVSTLKIQRTQQEDSAVYLCASSLTRDTINYGYTFGSGTRLTVV.

This clonotype appeared many times. The V gene is TRBV7-2, the J gene TRBJ2-7; no definite D call. Germline V CDR1 and CDR2: SGHTA, FQGNSA. There are 14 residues in the CDR3. V was shortened by 0 bases and J by 0 bases, with 6 bases between the two germline ends. CDR3 amino acids: CASSLAQASYEQYF. In nucleotides, the CDR3 is TGTGCCAGCAGCTTAGCGCAGGCCTCCTACGAGCAGTACTTC.

Regarding this clonotype: A clone one base away is much larger, so this may be a read error. CDR3 region: CASSPPRYSGNERFF. The CDR3 bases are TGCGCCAGCAGCCCTCCCCGATACAGCGGCAATGAGCGGTTCTTC. V is TRBV5-1 and J is TRBJ2-1; a possible D gene is TRBD2 (5 bases). CDR1 SGHRS and CDR2 YFSETQ come from the germline V gene. The length of the CDR3 is 15 residues.

For this clonotype: A much more abundant neighbour one base away suggests this may be a read error. The chain combines TRBV10-2 with TRBJ1-4, with 7 bases lining up with TRBD1. Losses at the gene ends were 5 bases for V and 7 bases for J; bases not matched to a gene: 4. Germline V gene data show CDR1 as WSHSY and CDR2 as SAAADI. The CDR3 runs 13 residues. DNA for the CDR3: TGCGCCAGCAGTCCAGGGGGTAGTGAAAAACTGTTTTTT. It yields the protein CASSPGGSEKLFF.

In its sample, this clonotype was seen many times. The chain carries TRBV19 and TRBJ2-1, with D possibly being TRBD2 (5 bases). V was pared by 2 bases and J by 5 bases, with 22 bases between. CDR1 and CDR2 (germline): LNHDA, SQIVND (reference sequence). The CDR3 is 18 amino acids. The CDR3: CASSIRGGGADVHNEQFF. The CDR3 nucleotides read TGTGCCAGTAGTATAAGAGGTGGCGGAGCGGACGTGCACAATGAGCAGTTCTTC.

The gene calls are TRBV5-4 and TRBJ2-7; TRBD2 aligns across 9 bases. Germline V gene data show CDR1 as SGHNT and CDR2 as YYREEE (reference sequence). With V trimmed by 1 base and J by 7 bases, 9 bases remained unmatched. This CDR3 spans 15 amino acids. This CDR3 reads CASSLKIAGASEQYF. CDR3 bases: TGTGCCAGCAGCTTGAAAATAGCGGGAGCAAGTGAGCAGTACTTC.

This clonotype was counted at least ten times. The V call is TRBV6-2 or TRBV6-3, the J call TRBJ2-1, with 8 bases fitting TRBD1. The length of the CDR3 is 13 residues. From germline, CDR1 is MNHEY and CDR2 SVGEGT. V dropped 5 bases and J dropped 7; count of bases not matched to a gene: 4. The CDR3 coding sequence is TGTGCCAGCAGTGGACAGGGATGGAATGAGCAGTTCTTC. Amino acid sequence: CASSGQGWNEQFF.

At least ten counts were recorded for this clonotype. The rearrangement joins TRBV9 to TRBJ1-6, with no clear D. CDR3 length: 16 residues. The V end was cut by 0 bases, the J end by 0 bases, with 7 bases between. Germline CDR1 is SGDLS and CDR2 is YYNGEE. CDR3 sequence (DNA): TGTGCCAGCAGCGTAGGGCGGAGCTCCTATAATTCACCCCTCCACTTT. It translates to CASSVGRSSYNSPLHF.

In this sample, this clonotype turned up many times. This sequence joins TRBV4-2 and TRBJ2-2, with TRBD2 matching 13 bases. The V gene's germline CDR1 is LGHNA and CDR2 YNFKEQ. J gave up 5 bases and V 5 bases, and 5 bases lay outside the gene matches. The CDR3 extends over 16 amino acids. This chain's CDR3 is CASSETSGRTTGELFF. The CDR3 region has the DNA TGTGCCAGCAGCGAGACTAGCGGGAGGACTACCGGGGAGCTGTTTTTT.

This clonotype was seen a handful of times. This may be a read error: a much more frequent sequence differs by one nucleotide. The CDR3 protein is CASSAEPLAGAFEQYF. The CDR3 DNA sequence: TGTGCCAGCAGCGCAGAGCCCCTAGCGGGAGCCTTCGAGCAGTACTTC. This chain links TRBV9 with TRBJ2-7; TRBD2 matches at 10 bases. CDR3 length: 16 residues. After removal of 3 bases from V and 6 bases from J, the junction contained 12 bases not matched to a gene. Looked up from germline, CDR1 is SGDLS and CDR2 is YYNGEE. The whole variable domain, remainder taken from reference TRBV9 and TRBJ2-7, is DSGVTQTPKHLITATGQRVTLRCSPRSGDLSVYWYQQSLDQGLQFLIQYYNGEERAKGNILERFSAQQFPDLHSELNLSSLELGDSALYFCASSAEPLAGAFEQYFGPGTRLTVT.

The V gene is TRBV3-1, the J gene TRBJ2-3; 7 nucleotides match TRBD2. Per the germline V gene, CDR1 is LGHDT and CDR2 is YNNKEL (reference sequence). The CDR3 is 15 amino acids. V shed 5 bases and J 2 bases; nucleotides not matched to a gene: 7. The CDR3 here is CASSRTRVHTDTQYF. In DNA form, the CDR3 reads TGTGCCAGCAGCAGGACTAGAGTCCACACAGATACGCAGTATTTT.

There are many counts of this clonotype. At one of its ends the junction is not consistent with the germline gene, which may arise from a read error. J is TRBJ2-3 and V is TRBV2; D tentatively reads TRBD1 or TRBD2 (6 bases each). Per the germline V gene, CDR1 is SNHLY and CDR2 is FYNNEI. The CDR3 extends over 12 amino acids. The CDR3 DNA reads TGTGCCAGCAGTGAGGGGGGCCAGGCGTCATTTTTT. This codes for CASSEGGQASFF. Complete variable domain (other parts from reference TRBV2 and TRBJ2-3): EPEVTQTPSHQVTQMGQEVILRCVPISNHLYFYWYRQILGQKVEFLVSFYNNEISEKSEIFDDQFSVERPDGSNFTLKIRSTKLEDSAMYFCASSEGGQASFFGPGTRLTVL.

This clonotype was detected ten times or more. The rearrangement uses TRBV7-3 and TRBJ2-7, with 8 bases matching TRBD2. CDR3 size: 13 residues. Germline trimming cut 4 bases from V and 4 bases from J; bases unmatched to any gene: 3. Looked up from germline, CDR1 is SGHTA and CDR2 is FQGTGA. CDR3 sequence: CASSSSGGYEQYF. Here the CDR3 DNA reads TGTGCCAGCAGCTCGTCGGGAGGGTACGAGCAGTACTTC.

This clonotype was observed at least ten times. The rearrangement uses TRBV5-1 and TRBJ2-5; 10 nucleotides line up with TRBD2. This CDR3 spans 15 amino acids. V lost 4 bases and J lost 9; bases outside the gene matches: 12. Per germline, CDR1 SGHRS and CDR2 YFSETQ. The CDR3 reads CASSPELAGPLPQYF. The CDR3 region has the DNA TGCGCCAGCAGCCCGGAACTAGCGGGACCTCTGCCCCAGTACTTC.

This clonotype was recorded only once. Since a much larger clone is just one base distant, this may be a read error. The genes are TRBV10-3 and TRBJ2-5; 7 bases map to TRBD1. CDR3 length: 13 amino acids. The J segment lost 5 bases and the V segment lost 5 bases, leaving 5 bases of the junction unmatched. Germline CDR1 and CDR2: ENHRY and SYGVKD. CDR3 loop: CAISYRGRETQYF. CDR3 bases: TGTGCCATCAGTTACAGGGGACGCGAGACCCAGTACTTC.

This clonotype was recorded at least ten times. The chain carries TRBV19 and TRBJ1-5; 7 nucleotides align to TRBD1. Germline V gives CDR1 LNHDA, CDR2 SQIVND (reference sequence). The V gene end was trimmed by 5 bases and the J gene end by 8 bases; junction bases not matched to a gene: 6. The CDR3 extends over 13 amino acids. CDR3: CASSAYRGEPQHF. The CDR3 nucleotides read TGTGCCAGTAGTGCCTACAGGGGTGAGCCCCAGCATTTT.

This clonotype appeared many times. The gene calls are TRBV14 and TRBJ2-5; D uncertain. The CDR3 covers 12 residues. Trimming took off 0 bases at V and 5 bases at J, with 4 bases between the two ends. CDR1 is SGHDN, CDR2 FVKESK, per germline. The CDR3 bases are TGTGCCAGCAGCCAAGAAGGGGAGACCCAGTACTTC. This sequence encodes CASSQEGETQYF.

The sample holds many counts of this clonotype. The chain carries TRBV7-9 and TRBJ1-2; no clear D gene. V lost 1 base and J 12 bases, leaving 18 bases between the germline ends. This CDR3 has 14 residues. Looked up from germline, CDR1 is SEHNR and CDR2 is FQNEAQ (reference sequence). CDR3 nucleotide sequence: TGTGCCAGCAGCTTAGAGGAGGTGGACTGGATCCACACCTTC. It codes for CASSLEEVDWIHTF.

This clonotype was counted at least ten times. The chain couples TRBV20-1 to TRBJ2-3; weak D call: TRBD2 (5 bases). Trimming cost V 0 bases and J 2 bases, with 15 bases left between them. Germline values: CDR1 DFQATT, CDR2 SNEGSKA (reference sequence). This CDR3 region has 16 residues. In DNA form, the CDR3 reads TGCAGTGCTAGAGATGGAAAGCGGCAGTCCACAGATACGCAGTATTTT. This encodes CSARDGKRQSTDTQYF.

This clonotype occurred a few times. The V gene is TRBV28, the J gene TRBJ2-2; 7 nucleotides match TRBD1. CDR3 length: 13 residues. Germline loops: CDR1 MDHEN, CDR2 SYDVKM. V lost 8 bases and J lost 1; bases outside the gene matches: 1. This chain's CDR3 is CASRTGNTGELFF. In DNA, the CDR3 is TGTGCCAGCCGGACAGGGAACACCGGGGAGCTGTTTTTT.

Details on this clonotype: A much larger clone is a single base away; this may be a read error. The J gene is TRBJ2-2, the V gene TRBV12-3 or TRBV12-4; TRBD2 is a possible D gene (6 bases). The germline V and J ends were trimmed by 4 bases and 4 bases, with 16 bases remaining between them. The CDR3 extends over 16 amino acids. CDR3 sequence: CASSSSSAGSTGELFF. The CDR3 DNA reads TGTGCCAGCAGTTCCAGTAGTGCGGGGTCCACCGGGGAGCTGTTTTTT.

The chain couples TRBV18 to TRBJ2-3; either TRBD1 or TRBD2 may supply D (5 bases each). Germline V gene data show CDR1 as KGHSH and CDR2 as LQKENI. This CDR3 comprises 11 residues. V was clipped by 6 bases and J by 4 bases, with 5 bases between them. The CDR3 loop is CASSGADTQYF. The CDR3 DNA reads as TGTGCCAGCTCGGGGGCAGATACGCAGTATTTT.

This clonotype appeared many times. This chain links TRBV15 with TRBJ2-7; no reliable D call. This CDR3 region has 15 residues. In germline, CDR1 is LNHNV, CDR2 YYDKDF (reference sequence). V lost 1 base to trimming and J lost 4 bases, with 14 bases between them. CDR3 in amino acids: CATSRASPRGYEQYF. The CDR3 coding sequence is TGTGCCACCAGCAGAGCGTCTCCCCGAGGTTACGAGCAGTACTTC.

This clonotype appeared a few times. This chain links TRBV28 with TRBJ2-7; 8 positions agree with TRBD1. Germline lookup yields CDR1 MDHEN and CDR2 SYDVKM. This CDR3 has 15 amino acids. After removal of 5 bases from V and 2 bases from J, the junction contained 8 bases not matched to a gene. DNA of the CDR3: TGTGCCAGCAGTGCCCCGACAGGGGCGGCCTACGAGCAGTACTTC. Amino acid sequence: CASSAPTGAAYEQYF.

This clonotype was seen only a few times. The chain employs TRBV27 and TRBJ2-1; TRBD2 matches at 14 bases. The germline CDR1 and CDR2 sequences are MNHEY and SMNVEV (reference sequence). The J segment lost 8 bases and the V segment lost 6 bases, leaving 6 bases of the junction unmatched. The CDR3 is 15 residues long. The CDR3 region is CASRDRLAGGDEQFF. CDR3 nucleotides: TGTGCCAGCAGGGATCGACTAGCGGGAGGGGATGAGCAGTTCTTC.

Turning to this clonotype: The CDR3 end shows no conserved phenylalanine or tryptophan, and so a read error is likely. The DNA is omitted, as the CDR3 cannot be located on it reliably, and the CDR3 follows TCRdb's listing. The chain combines TRBV6-2 or TRBV6-3 with TRBJ2-1; the table calls TRBD2, which could not be checked here. Per germline, CDR1 MNHEY and CDR2 SVGEGT. The CDR3 length equals 15 residues, ends included. CDR3 protein: CASRRLAGGYNERFL.

The chain couples TRBV28 to TRBJ1-3; no firm D call. The CDR3 is made up of 14 amino acids. Germline assignment: CDR1 MDHEN and CDR2 SYDVKM. Trimming took 3 bases from V and 11 from J, leaving 17 bases between them. CDR3 bases: TGTGCCAGCAGTTTCTTCCGATCTGGGAACTCCATATATTTT. Its translation is CASSFFRSGNSIYF.